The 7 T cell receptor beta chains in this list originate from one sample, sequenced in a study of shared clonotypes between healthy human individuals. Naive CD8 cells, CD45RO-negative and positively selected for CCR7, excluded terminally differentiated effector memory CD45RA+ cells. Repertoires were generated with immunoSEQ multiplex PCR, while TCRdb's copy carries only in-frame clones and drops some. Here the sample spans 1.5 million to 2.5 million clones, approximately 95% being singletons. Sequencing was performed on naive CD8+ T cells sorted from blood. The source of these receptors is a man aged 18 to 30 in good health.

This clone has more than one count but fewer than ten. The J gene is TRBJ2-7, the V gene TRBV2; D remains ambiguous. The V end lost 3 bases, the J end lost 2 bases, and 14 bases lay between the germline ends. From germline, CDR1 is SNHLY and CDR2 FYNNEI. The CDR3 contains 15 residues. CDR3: CASSDPGIYTYEQYF. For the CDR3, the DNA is TGTGCCAGCAGTGATCCTGGGATCTACACCTACGAGCAGTACTTC. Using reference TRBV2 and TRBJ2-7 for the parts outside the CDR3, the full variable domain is EPEVTQTPSHQVTQMGQEVILRCVPISNHLYFYWYRQILGQKVEFLVSFYNNEISEKSEIFDDQFSVERPDGSNFTLKIRSTKLEDSAMYFCASSDPGIYTYEQYFGPGTRLTVT.

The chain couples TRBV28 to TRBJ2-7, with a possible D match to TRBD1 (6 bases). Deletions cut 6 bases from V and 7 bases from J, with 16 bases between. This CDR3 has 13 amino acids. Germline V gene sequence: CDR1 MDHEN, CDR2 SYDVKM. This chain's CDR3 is CASSPAGAGEQYF. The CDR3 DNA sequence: TGTGCCAGCAGCCCGGCAGGGGCAGGGGAGCAGTACTTC.

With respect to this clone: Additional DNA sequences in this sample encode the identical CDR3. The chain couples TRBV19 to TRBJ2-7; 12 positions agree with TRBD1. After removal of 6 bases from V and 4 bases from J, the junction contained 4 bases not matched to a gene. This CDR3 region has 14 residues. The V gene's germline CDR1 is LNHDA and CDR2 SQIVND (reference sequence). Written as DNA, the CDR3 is TGTGCCAGTAGCCCGGGACAGGGGGCTTACGAGCAGTACTTC. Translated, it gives CASSPGQGAYEQYF.

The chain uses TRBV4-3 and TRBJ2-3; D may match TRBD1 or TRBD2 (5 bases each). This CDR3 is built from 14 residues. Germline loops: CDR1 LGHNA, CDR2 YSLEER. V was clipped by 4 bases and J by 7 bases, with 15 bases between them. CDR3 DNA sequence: TGCGCCAGCAGCCTGCGCCGGGGCCCGTATACGCAGTATTTT. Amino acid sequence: CASSLRRGPYTQYF.

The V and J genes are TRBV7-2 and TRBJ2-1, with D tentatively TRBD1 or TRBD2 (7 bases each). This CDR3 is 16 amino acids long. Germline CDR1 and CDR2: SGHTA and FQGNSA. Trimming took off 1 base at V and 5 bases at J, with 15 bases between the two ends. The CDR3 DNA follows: TGTGCCAGCAGCTTAGTCAGCGGGACAGAGGACAATGAGCAGTTCTTC. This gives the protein CASSLVSGTEDNEQFF.

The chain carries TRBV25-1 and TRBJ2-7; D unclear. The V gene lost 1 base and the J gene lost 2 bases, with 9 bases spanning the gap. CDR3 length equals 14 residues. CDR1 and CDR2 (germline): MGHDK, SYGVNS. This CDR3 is CASSELSATYEQYF. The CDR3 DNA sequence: TGTGCCAGCAGTGAATTAAGCGCAACCTACGAGCAGTACTTC.

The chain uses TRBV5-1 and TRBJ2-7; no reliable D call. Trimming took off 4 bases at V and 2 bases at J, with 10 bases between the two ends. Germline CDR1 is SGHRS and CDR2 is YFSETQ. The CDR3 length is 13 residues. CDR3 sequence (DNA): TGCGCCAGCAGCCCTTCGAGGACCTACGAGCAGTACTTC. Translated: CASSPSRTYEQYF.